These 28 T cell receptor beta chains were all obtained from the same sample, sequenced in a study of shared clonotypes between healthy human individuals. Sequenced by immunoSEQ multiplex PCR; TCRdb stores in-frame clones only, minus some. The sample has 2 million to 2.5 million clones; more than 80% are singletons. Material: naive CD4+ T cells from PBMCs. Stated subset: CD45RA+ positively selected. All receptors derive from a man aged 18 to 29 in good health. Some clones in this sample may be carry-over from other donors' samples.

The CDR3 sequence is CAITSGAYGYTF. The CDR3 nucleotides are TGTGCCATCACTTCAGGGGCCTATGGCTACACCTTC. The chain is built from TRBV10-3 and TRBJ1-2; TRBD1 might be the D (6 bases). CDR1 and CDR2 (germline): ENHRY, SYGVKD. Trimming pared 7 bases from V and 4 bases from J, leaving 10 bases between. This CDR3 spans 12 amino acids.

The chain recombines TRBV21-1 with TRBJ1-1. TRBV21-1 is flagged as a pseudogene. The CDR3 extends over 18 amino acids. CDR3 loop: CASSKAGRPGRWHTEAFF. CDR3 DNA sequence: TGTGCCAGCAGCAAAGCAGGCAGGCCCGGGAGGTGGCACACTGAAGCTTTCTTT.

This clone appeared a single time. The gene calls are TRBV15 and TRBJ2-7; weak D call: TRBD2 (5 bases). The CDR3 loop spans 15 amino acids. Germline V gives CDR1 LNHNV, CDR2 YYDKDF (reference sequence). V dropped 3 bases and J dropped 4 bases, with 16 bases sitting between them. CDR3 nucleotide sequence: TGTGCCACCAGCAGCGAGCTAGCAACCCCTTACGAGCAGTACTTC. It encodes CATSSELATPYEQYF.

The rearrangement uses TRBV7-2 and TRBJ2-7; D gene ambiguous. Trimming shortened V by 1 base and J by 2 bases, and 12 bases separated the two germline ends. The CDR3 length is 15 residues. CDR1 SGHTA and CDR2 FQGNSA come from the germline V gene. As DNA, the CDR3 is TGTGCCAGCAGCTTAGGCGTGGCTTTTACCTACGAGCAGTACTTC. This sequence encodes CASSLGVAFTYEQYF. Variable domain in full (rest from reference TRBV7-2 and TRBJ2-7): GAGVSQSPSNKVTEKGKDVELRCDPISGHTALYWYRQSLGQGLEFLIYFQGNSAPDKSGLPSDRFSAERTGGSVSTLTIQRTQQEDSAVYLCASSLGVAFTYEQYFGPGTRLTVT.

V and J are TRBV6-6 and TRBJ1-5; D call uncertain. Looked up from germline, CDR1 is MNHNY and CDR2 is SVGAGI (reference sequence). CDR3 length equals 13 residues. V lost 2 bases and J lost 4, with 6 bases in between. DNA of the CDR3: TGTGCCAGCAGTTACGTCCAGAATCAGCCCCAGCATTTT. It yields the protein CASSYVQNQPQHF.

The chain carries TRBV6-1 and TRBJ2-1; D unresolved. This CDR3 has 13 residues. Trimming cost V 2 bases and J 14 bases, with 16 bases left between them. Germline V gene lookup returns CDR1 MNHNS and CDR2 SASEGT. CDR3 DNA: TGTGCCAGCAGTGAAAGCGAAGCAGGTGGTAAGTTCTTC. It is translated as CASSESEAGGKFF.

This clone came up a few times. The chain joins TRBV4-2 to TRBJ1-4, with D maybe TRBD1 (5 bases). The CDR3 contains 12 residues. In germline, CDR1 is LGHNA, CDR2 YNFKEQ. V shed 7 bases and J shed 7 bases, with 10 bases lying between them. CDR3 sequence reads: CASKRGSEKLFF. The CDR3 DNA follows: TGTGCCAGCAAAAGGGGCAGTGAAAAACTGTTTTTT.

The chain has TRBV6-1 and TRBJ2-1; 9 nucleotides align to TRBD1. J gave up 2 bases and V 7 bases, and 6 bases lay outside the gene matches. This CDR3 contains 15 residues. Germline V gene sequence: CDR1 MNHNS, CDR2 SASEGT. CDR3 coding DNA: TGTGCCAGCACCCTAACAGGGGGCGCCTACAATGAGCAGTTCTTC. Amino acids: CASTLTGGAYNEQFF.

Regarding this clone: The identical CDR3 is also encoded by other nucleotide sequences in the sample. DNA for the CDR3: TGTGCCAGCAGCCCCCTAGCGGGAGGCACAGATACGCAGTATTTT. Amino acids: CASSPLAGGTDTQYF. The chain combines TRBV7-3 with TRBJ2-3; 10 bases fit TRBD2. The CDR3 has 15 residues. The ends lost 5 bases at V and 1 base at J; junction bases unmatched: 3. The germline gives CDR1 SGHTA, CDR2 FQGTGA. The variable domain in full, with the rest retrieved from reference TRBV7-3 and TRBJ2-3, is GAGVSQTPSNKVTEKGKYVELRCDPISGHTALYWYRQSLGQGPEFLIYFQGTGAADDSGLPNDRFFAVRPEGSVSTLKIQRTERGDSAVYLCASSPLAGGTDTQYFGPGTRLTVL.

The genes are TRBV2 and TRBJ2-5; D possibly corresponds to TRBD2 (5 bases). V was trimmed by 7 bases and J by 4 bases, leaving 16 bases between them. The CDR3 is 14 residues long. Germline V CDR1 and CDR2: SNHLY, FYNNEI. The CDR3 bases are TGTGCCAGCACCGGAGTGGGAGTTGGAGAGACCCAGTACTTC. Translating gives CASTGVGVGETQYF.

The chain recombines TRBV11-2 with TRBJ2-1; D gene uncertain. The CDR3 contains 13 residues. V lost 1 base, J lost 16 bases, and 17 bases lay in between. Germline CDR1 is SGHAT and CDR2 is FQNNGV. CDR3 in amino acids: CASSLGTDPMGFF. The CDR3 DNA sequence: TGTGCCAGCAGCTTAGGGACCGACCCCATGGGATTCTTC. Full variable domain (remainder filled in from reference TRBV11-2 and TRBJ2-1): EAGVAQSPRYKIIEKRQSVAFWCNPISGHATLYWYQQILGQGPKLLIQFQNNGVVDDSQLPKDRFSAERLKGVDSTLKIQPAKLEDSAVYLCASSLGTDPMGFFGPGTRLTVL.

V gene TRBV19 combines with J gene TRBJ2-1; TRBD2 agrees at 8 bases. The length of the CDR3 is 14 residues. V lost 1 base to trimming and J lost 7 bases; unmatched junction nucleotides: 3. Germline V gene sequence: CDR1 LNHDA, CDR2 SQIVND (reference sequence). The CDR3 protein is CASSIGGGINEQFF. The CDR3 DNA sequence: TGTGCCAGTAGTATAGGCGGGGGGATTAATGAGCAGTTCTTC.

V is TRBV6-6 and J is TRBJ1-5; the D is unclear. The CDR3 consists of 12 residues. Germline V gene sequence: CDR1 MNHNY, CDR2 SVGAGI (reference sequence). V was shortened by 6 bases and J by 6 bases, with 9 bases between the two germline ends. The CDR3 DNA sequence: TGTGCCAGCAGCTTTGTCCTTCAGCCCCAGCATTTT. Its translation is CASSFVLQPQHF.

This chain connects TRBV6-1 to TRBJ2-7; D call uncertain. The germline V gene has CDR1 MNHNS and CDR2 SASEGT. V was pared by 3 bases and J by 3 bases, with 6 bases between. The CDR3 contains 12 residues. CDR3 amino acids: CASSDHSYEQYF. CDR3 nucleotides: TGTGCCAGCAGTGACCACAGCTACGAGCAGTACTTC.

The CDR3 sequence: CAWSEGSYNEQFF. In nucleotides, the CDR3 is TGTGCCTGGAGTGAGGGCAGCTACAATGAGCAGTTCTTC. V is TRBV30 and J is TRBJ2-1; D is unresolved. CDR3 length: 13 amino acids. Germline V CDR1 and CDR2: GTSNPN, SVGIG (reference sequence). V dropped 1 base and J dropped 3 bases, with 7 bases sitting between them. The variable domain in full, with the rest retrieved from reference TRBV30 and TRBJ2-1, is SQTIHQWPATLVQPVGSPLSLECTVEGTSNPNLYWYRQAAGRGLQLLFYSVGIGQISSEVPQNLSASRPQDRQFILSSKKLLLSDSGFYLCAWSEGSYNEQFFGPGTRLTVL.

V gene TRBV9 combines with J gene TRBJ2-3; a weak D match, TRBD2 (6 bases). This CDR3 has 17 residues. Trimming shortened V by 4 bases and J by 4 bases, and 22 bases separated the two germline ends. Germline V gene data show CDR1 as SGDLS and CDR2 as YYNGEE. CDR3 residues: CASSPPPWRGGADTQYF. CDR3 nucleotide sequence: TGTGCCAGCAGCCCACCTCCGTGGAGGGGCGGCGCAGATACGCAGTATTTT.

The chain is built from TRBV6-1 and TRBJ2-6, with TRBD1 identical over 10 bases. Germline CDR1 reads MNHNS; CDR2 reads SASEGT. The CDR3 has 17 residues. After removal of 1 base from V and 0 bases from J, the junction contained 0 bases not matched to a gene. The CDR3 bases are TGTGCCAGCAGTGAAGGGACAGGGGGCTCTGGGGCCAACGTCCTGACTTTC. The encoded protein is CASSEGTGGSGANVLTF.

The chain combines TRBV6-5 with TRBJ2-7, with 7 bases matching TRBD1. V lost 6 bases, J lost 6 bases, and 11 bases stayed unmatched. This CDR3 region has 14 residues. Germline lookup yields CDR1 MNHEY and CDR2 SVGAGI. The CDR3 here is CASRESGTAGEQYF. Here the CDR3 DNA reads TGTGCCAGCAGGGAATCCGGGACAGCCGGCGAGCAGTACTTC.

The chain uses TRBV6-1 and TRBJ1-4, with TRBD1 as a possible D gene (6 bases). Germline CDR1 is MNHNS and CDR2 is SASEGT. Trimming pared 3 bases from V and 7 bases from J, leaving 12 bases between. CDR3 length: 14 residues. The CDR3 loop is CASSDYSGVEKLFF. The CDR3 region has the DNA TGTGCCAGCAGTGACTATTCAGGGGTTGAAAAACTGTTTTTT.

For this clone: Other nucleotide sequences from this sample produce the same CDR3. V gene TRBV28 combines with J gene TRBJ2-1; TRBD1 or TRBD2 may be the D gene (5 bases each). Germline V gene data show CDR1 as MDHEN and CDR2 as SYDVKM. This CDR3 region has 11 residues. The ends were cut back, 4 bases at V and 12 bases at J, with 10 bases in the middle. The CDR3 here is CASSSGRGQFF. DNA of the CDR3: TGTGCCAGCAGTTCGGGGCGCGGGCAGTTCTTC.

The J gene is TRBJ1-5, the V gene TRBV28; a weak D match, TRBD1 (5 bases). Trimming removed 7 bases from V and 4 bases from J, with 20 bases in between. In germline, CDR1 is MDHEN, CDR2 SYDVKM. The CDR3 runs to 16 residues. The CDR3 is CASNGAEGLANQPQHF. The DNA for the CDR3 is TGTGCCAGCAATGGGGCCGAGGGCCTAGCAAATCAGCCCCAGCATTTT.

This clone was picked up a small number of times. This chain uses TRBV30 with TRBJ1-1; D unclear. V was pared by 4 bases and J by 0 bases, with 9 bases between. Germline V gene lookup returns CDR1 GTSNPN and CDR2 SVGIG (reference sequence). The CDR3 is 13 residues long. CDR3 in amino acids: CAWNLRMNTEAFF. The DNA of the CDR3 is TGTGCCTGGAATCTGCGAATGAACACTGAAGCTTTCTTT.

The genes are TRBV19 and TRBJ2-1; TRBD2 might be the D (6 bases). The CDR3 loop spans 17 amino acids. Germline V CDR1 and CDR2: LNHDA, SQIVND (reference sequence). V was clipped by 6 bases and J by 3 bases, with 21 bases between them. CDR3 coding DNA: TGTGCCAGTAGGTCCCGGCTAGCGATAACAAGCTACAATGAGCAGTTCTTC. It yields the protein CASRSRLAITSYNEQFF.

The gene calls are TRBV30 and TRBJ2-7; 8 bases line up with TRBD2. The CDR3 consists of 19 residues. CDR1 GTSNPN and CDR2 SVGIG come from the germline V gene (reference sequence). J lost 8 bases, V lost 1 base, and 25 bases had no gene match. In DNA form, the CDR3 reads TGTGCCTGGAGTGGCGGGACTGGGAAGCGGGAGAGGGGCTTTTTCCAGCAGTACTTC. This encodes CAWSGGTGKRERGFFQQYF.

The rearrangement joins TRBV9 to TRBJ2-2; the match to TRBD2 covers 8 bases. The CDR3 contains 18 residues. V gave up 2 bases and J gave up 8 bases; unmatched junction bases: 17. Looked up from germline, CDR1 is SGDLS and CDR2 is YYNGEE. The CDR3 bases are TGTGCCAGCAGCGTGGGCCTTACCGGGACTAGAGTTTTTGGGGAGCTGTTTTTT. This codes for CASSVGLTGTRVFGELFF.

The V and J genes are TRBV18 and TRBJ1-5; no clear D. The CDR3 runs 14 residues. V was clipped by 5 bases and J by 7 bases, with 15 bases between them. The germline gives CDR1 KGHSH, CDR2 LQKENI. CDR3 region: CASSSAVHSQPQHF. The DNA for the CDR3 is TGTGCCAGCTCATCCGCTGTTCATTCCCAGCCCCAGCATTTT.

Details on this clone: The sample contains more than one DNA sequence encoding this CDR3. This sequence joins TRBV6-6 and TRBJ2-7; D gene ambiguous. Germline CDR1 is MNHNY and CDR2 is SVGAGI (reference sequence). The CDR3 runs to 13 residues. V was trimmed by 0 bases and J by 4 bases, leaving 7 bases between them. The CDR3 nucleotides are TGTGCCAGCAGTTACTCTTCACTATACGAGCAGTACTTC. Protein sequence: CASSYSSLYEQYF.

Comments on this clone: At one boundary the junction diverges from the germline segment, which might be a read error. The chain couples TRBV2 to TRBJ2-1; tentatively, D is TRBD2 (5 bases). The CDR3 extends over 11 amino acids. Germline values: CDR1 SNHLY, CDR2 FYNNEI. CDR3 DNA sequence: TGTGCCAGCAGTGAATATACTAGTTCTCTCTTC. This codes for CASSEYTSSLF.